The source of this T cell receptor (beta chain) is a study of blood T cells in healthy people across ages (dated by TCRdb to 2015 to 2017). About the investigation overall: Template switching captured roughly one uniquely barcoded TCR beta cDNA molecule per two T cells in model experiments. To avoid experimental bias, donors of different ages were spread randomly across the sequencing lanes. Four age groups were formed from the donors: young (average roughly 15 years), middle-aged (approximately 39), aged (under 70) and long-lived (about 80). The study analyzed two additional independent replicas of 1 million unique cDNA reads from the same blood draw for two donors, one aged 18 to 29 and one aged 80 or older. Age-related changes in TCR beta repertoire diversity were measured in the study by deep sequencing normalized with unique cDNA molecular identifiers. Points the paper makes about the study in general: Because donor CMV infection status was unknown, age-related changes in expanded clonotypes were potentially confounded. Estimates of total diversity from one million sequenced T cells were regarded as lower bounds and underestimates. Observed TCR beta diversity per million T cells fell roughly linearly with age, and a significant reduction was already apparent by age approximately 40. Since profiling was done on bulk unsorted PBMCs, naive and antigen-experienced compartments could not be conclusively compared. Compared with the aged group, the long-lived group had more naive CD4+ T cells, fewer expanded clones and increased TCR diversity, suggesting age selection. Observed TCR beta diversity correlated strongly with the percentage of naive T cells measured by flow cytometry.

For this clonotype: Its antigen target is currently unknown. Base quality data are lacking; no much larger clone is found one base away.

The library was prepared using 5' RACE. This sample was sequenced with an Illumina HiSeq 2500. The second PCR ran for roughly 6 to 11 cycles and used a J-beta primer mix along with a sample-barcoded 5' primer. Each TCR beta cDNA molecule received a unique molecular identifier from a template-switch 5' adaptor carrying 12 random nucleotides. Each sample yielded at least 3 million CDR3-containing paired-end reads. First-strand cDNA was synthesized from all RNA with the Mint cDNA synthesis kit, primed by a TRBC-specific oligonucleotide. Following uracil-DNA glycosylase treatment, a first 18-cycle PCR with universal primers M1SS and BC2_uni_R was performed on all cDNA. Per the original workflow: For normalization, 1 million high-quality reads were randomly selected from each sample, with every read carrying a distinct molecular identifier. Reads with shared molecular identifiers were discarded instead of being binned into consensus sequences. MiTCR, run with a Q25 quality threshold and the strictest error-elimination algorithm, handled CDR3 identification, clonotype clustering and error correction. Lower-bound total TCR beta diversity was estimated with a nonparametric unseen species model using Euler transformation. TCRdb trimmed public reads at Q25 via fastp, called clones via MiXCR and kept in-frame beta chains. Here each entry gathers all rows of one CDR3 protein and keeps the most common genes and DNA. The V and J calls shown here were made by TCRdb, not taken from the authors' results. In this sample the table shows roughly 1.5 million distinct CDR3 sequences, 35% to 45% of which occur a single time. Approximately 4.1% of the sample is in the top ten clones.

Systemically healthy Caucasian individuals from Russia, 35 to 40 in total and aged about 6 to 95 years, were included as donors. Each donor gave 8 to 10 milliliters of peripheral blood, collected into EDTA-treated Vacutainer tubes. Ficoll-Paque density-gradient centrifugation was used to isolate PBMCs, with at least 6 million per sample. Total RNA, at least 5.5 micrograms per sample, was extracted from PBMCs with Trizol reagent. For every donor, an aliquot of PBMCs went through flow cytometry to measure the percentages of naive CD45RAhigh/CD27high T cells. What was sequenced was blood. The TCR originated in a woman under 30 in good health.

The bases read TGCAGTTGGACAGGGATCTCCTACGAGCAGTACTTC. Its coded protein is CSWTGISYEQYF. The chain was built from TRBV29-1 and TRBJ2-7, with TRBD1 identical over 8 junction bases. From the cysteine up to the phenylalanine, the CDR3 has a length of 12 residues. The kept DNA is CDR3 alone, 36 bases in frame from the first base. The germline V gene supplies CDR1 SQVTM and CDR2 ANQGSEA.